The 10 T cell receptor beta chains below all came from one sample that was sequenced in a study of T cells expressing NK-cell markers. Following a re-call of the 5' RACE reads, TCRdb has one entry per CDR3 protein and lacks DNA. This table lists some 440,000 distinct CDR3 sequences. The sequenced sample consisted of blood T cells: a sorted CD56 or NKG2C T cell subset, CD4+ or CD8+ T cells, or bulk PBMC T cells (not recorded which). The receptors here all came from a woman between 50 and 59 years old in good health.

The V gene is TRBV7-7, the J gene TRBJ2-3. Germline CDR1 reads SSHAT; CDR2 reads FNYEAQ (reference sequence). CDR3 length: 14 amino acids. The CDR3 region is CASSLGQGFDTQYF.

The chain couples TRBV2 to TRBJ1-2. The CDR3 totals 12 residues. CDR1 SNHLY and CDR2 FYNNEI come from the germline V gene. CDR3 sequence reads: CASKDGREGYTF.

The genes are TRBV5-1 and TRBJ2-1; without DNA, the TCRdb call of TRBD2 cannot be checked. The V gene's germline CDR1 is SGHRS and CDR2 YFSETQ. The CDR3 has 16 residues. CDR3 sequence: CASSIGTSGRAGEQFF.

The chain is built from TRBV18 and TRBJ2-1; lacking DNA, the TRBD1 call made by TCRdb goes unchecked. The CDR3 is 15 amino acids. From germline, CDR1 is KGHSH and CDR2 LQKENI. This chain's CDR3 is CASSPEGQYRDEQFF.

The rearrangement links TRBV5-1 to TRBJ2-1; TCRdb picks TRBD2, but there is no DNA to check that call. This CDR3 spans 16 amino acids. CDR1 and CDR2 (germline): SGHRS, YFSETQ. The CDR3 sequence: CASSPRVERAGNEQFF.

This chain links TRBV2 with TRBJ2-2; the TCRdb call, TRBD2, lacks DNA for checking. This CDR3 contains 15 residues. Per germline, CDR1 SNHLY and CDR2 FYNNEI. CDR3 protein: CASSNIAGSTGELFF.

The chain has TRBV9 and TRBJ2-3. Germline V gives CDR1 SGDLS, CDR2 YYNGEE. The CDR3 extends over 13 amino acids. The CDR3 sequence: CASSASVADTQYF.

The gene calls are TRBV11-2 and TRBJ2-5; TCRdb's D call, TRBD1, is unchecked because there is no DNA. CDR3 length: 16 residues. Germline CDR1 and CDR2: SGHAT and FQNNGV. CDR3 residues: CASSLVYRVRQETQYF.

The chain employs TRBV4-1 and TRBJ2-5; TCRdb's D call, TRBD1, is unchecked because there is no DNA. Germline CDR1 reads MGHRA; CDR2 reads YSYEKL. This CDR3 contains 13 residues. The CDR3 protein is CASSLLLVETQYF.

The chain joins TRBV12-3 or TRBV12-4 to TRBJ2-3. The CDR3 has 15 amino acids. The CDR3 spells CASSFSGTSTDTQYF.